This entry lists 16 T cell receptor beta chains sequenced from one sample in a study of cytomegalovirus exposure and HLA in healthy donors. The primer mix had 60 Vbeta and 13 Jbeta primers. Data came from immunoSEQ multiplex PCR; TCRdb stores just in-frame clones and leaves some out. The sample lists some 120,000 clones, roughly 82% occurring once. Sequenced sample: PBMCs. These receptors were taken from a male donor in good health and CMV-seropositive.

The chain joins TRBV10-3 to TRBJ2-7; D gene uncertain. Per germline, CDR1 ENHRY and CDR2 SYGVKD. V was cut by 0 bases and J by 9 bases, with 9 bases left in between. The length of the CDR3 is 12 residues. Here the CDR3 reads CAISESELGQYF. DNA for the CDR3: TGTGCCATCAGTGAGTCGGAGTTAGGGCAGTACTTC.

The rearrangement joins TRBV27 to TRBJ2-7; 9 bases agree with TRBD2. The V and J ends lost 7 bases and 3 bases, in that order; junction bases with no gene match: 13. From germline, CDR1 is MNHEY and CDR2 SMNVEV (reference sequence). The CDR3 has 16 amino acids. CDR3 amino acids: CASTLSLAGSFYEQYF. DNA for the CDR3: TGTGCCAGCACTCTTTCCCTAGCGGGATCTTTCTACGAGCAGTACTTC.

J is TRBJ1-2 and V is TRBV29-1; 11 bases line up with TRBD1. This CDR3 contains 14 residues. Germline values: CDR1 SQVTM, CDR2 ANQGSEA. J lost 6 bases, V lost 4 bases, and 7 bases had no gene match. The CDR3 sequence: CSVAYRTGGDGYTF. Written as DNA, the CDR3 is TGCAGCGTTGCTTACCGGACAGGGGGCGATGGCTACACCTTC.

The chain uses TRBV7-2 and TRBJ2-1; 8 bases map to TRBD2. This CDR3 has 15 amino acids. Germline V CDR1 and CDR2: SGHTA, FQGNSA. V shed 1 base and J 2 bases; nucleotides not matched to a gene: 1. The CDR3 DNA reads as TGTGCCAGCAGCTTAGACGGGAGGGCCTACAATGAGCAGTTCTTC. Protein: CASSLDGRAYNEQFF.

The J gene is TRBJ2-5, the V gene TRBV23-1; 7 nucleotides match TRBD1. TRBJ2-7 matches the DNA end more closely, so the J call is doubtful. TRBV23-1 is identified as an open reading frame with a role that is uncertain. The CDR3 runs 16 residues. CDR3 coding DNA: TGCGCCAGCAGTCAGGCGGTGACAGGGACGGGCTACGAGCAGTACTTC. Its protein product is CASSQAVTGTGYEQYF.

The J gene is TRBJ1-1, the V gene TRBV9; D is unresolved. V lost 8 bases to trimming and J lost 3 bases, with 17 bases between them. The length of the CDR3 is 14 residues. The germline V gene encodes CDR1 SGDLS and CDR2 YYNGEE. CDR3 loop: CASTPGGRDTEAFF. In nucleotides, the CDR3 is TGTGCCAGTACCCCCGGAGGGAGGGACACTGAAGCTTTCTTT.

The gene calls are TRBV7-9 and TRBJ2-5; 7 positions match TRBD1. The junction had 10 bases not matched to a gene; V was cut back by 5 bases and J by 7 bases. CDR3 length equals 14 residues. Germline values: CDR1 SEHNR, CDR2 FQNEAQ (reference sequence). CDR3 sequence: CASSRPGQVGTQYF. CDR3 in DNA: TGTGCCAGCAGCCGGCCCGGACAGGTCGGGACCCAGTACTTC.

The chain couples TRBV27 to TRBJ2-7; 8 nucleotides match TRBD2. This CDR3 is built from 14 residues. The V gene end was trimmed by 6 bases and the J gene end by 2 bases; junction bases not matched to a gene: 6. Germline values: CDR1 MNHEY, CDR2 SMNVEV (reference sequence). As DNA, the CDR3 is TGTGCCAGCAGGTCGGGCGGGAGGACCTACGAGCAGTACTTC. Translation: CASRSGGRTYEQYF.

This chain connects TRBV2 to TRBJ1-4; no firm D call. Germline V gives CDR1 SNHLY, CDR2 FYNNEI. The CDR3 spans 14 residues. V lost 4 bases and J lost 3, with 9 bases in between. This chain's CDR3 is CASSGSLANEKLFF. The DNA for the CDR3 is TGTGCCAGCAGTGGTAGTCTGGCTAATGAAAAACTGTTTTTT. Full variable domain (rest looked up from reference TRBV2 and TRBJ1-4): EPEVTQTPSHQVTQMGQEVILRCVPISNHLYFYWYRQILGQKVEFLVSFYNNEISEKSEIFDDQFSVERPDGSNFTLKIRSTKLEDSAMYFCASSGSLANEKLFFGSGTQLSVL.

The chain recombines TRBV4-1 with TRBJ2-7; the match to TRBD1 covers 7 bases. CDR3 length: 17 amino acids. Germline loops: CDR1 MGHRA, CDR2 YSYEKL. V lost 4 bases, J lost 5 bases, and 17 bases stayed unmatched. The CDR3, as DNA: TGCGCCAGCAGCCGCCTGCCGACCACGACAGGGACGGACGAGCAGTACTTC. Translation: CASSRLPTTTGTDEQYF.

As to this clone: A read error may account for a junction end that differs from germline. The V call is TRBV7-3, the J call TRBJ2-3; 10 positions match TRBD2. CDR3 size: 17 residues. From germline, CDR1 is SGHTA and CDR2 FQGTGA. In DNA, the CDR3 is TGTGCCAGCACCTTAGCGGGAGGAGGGGGCCTCACAGATACGCAGTATTTT. Translation: CASTLAGGGGLTDTQYF.

V usage is TRBV11-2 and J usage is TRBJ2-3, with D perhaps TRBD1 (6 bases). Germline V gene sequence: CDR1 SGHAT, CDR2 FQNNGV. Trimming removed 10 bases at V and 0 bases at J, with 14 bases between. The CDR3 totals 14 residues. CDR3 nucleotides: TGTGCCACATCTCAGGGGACCAGCACAGATACGCAGTATTTT. Protein sequence: CATSQGTSTDTQYF.

For this clone: Mismatch with germline at one junction end may stem from a read error. V usage is TRBV7-9 and J usage is TRBJ2-7; 10 bases agree with TRBD2. This CDR3 has 14 residues. CDR1 and CDR2 (germline): SEHNR, FQNEAQ (reference sequence). The CDR3, as DNA: TGTTCCAGCAGCCGACTAGCGGGCTTCTACGAGCAGTACTTC. It yields the protein CSSSRLAGFYEQYF.

This clone was found once. The chain employs TRBV19 and TRBJ2-2; 7 nucleotides align to TRBD2. Germline V gene lookup returns CDR1 LNHDA and CDR2 SQIVND (reference sequence). V lost 5 bases to trimming and J lost 3 bases; unmatched junction nucleotides: 6. The CDR3 extends over 15 amino acids. This CDR3 is CASSPLAEHTGELFF. The CDR3 region has the DNA TGTGCCAGTAGTCCGCTAGCGGAGCACACCGGGGAGCTGTTTTTT.

The rearrangement joins TRBV10-1 to TRBJ1-1; D not resolved. Trimming cost V 3 bases and J 4 bases, with 12 bases left between them. Germline loops: CDR1 WNHNN, CDR2 SYGVQD (reference sequence). This CDR3 has 14 amino acids. CDR3 loop: CASSEQSLGTEAFF. CDR3 DNA: TGCGCCAGCAGTGAACAGTCTCTGGGCACTGAAGCTTTCTTT.

This chain uses TRBV4-3 with TRBJ2-1; D perhaps matches TRBD2 (6 bases). V was clipped by 1 base and J by 4 bases, with 11 bases between them. The germline gives CDR1 LGHNA, CDR2 YSLEER. This CDR3 comprises 15 residues. CDR3 region: CASSQGGTQYNEQFF. The CDR3 bases are TGCGCCAGCAGCCAAGGGGGGACTCAGTACAATGAGCAGTTCTTC.